The following is a TCR beta chain sequence with its context. Its target is not known. This specimen comes from a study of CD8 T cells in Susac syndrome. Study-wide results and caveats: Individuals included in the TCR sequencing and HLA analysis were acknowledged by the study to be relatively few in number.

The controls were healthy donors who were matched for age and sex. With random hexamers, about 0.45 to 1 ug RNA was reverse transcribed. MiXCR, run by TCRdb on the immunoSEQ multiplex PCR reads, gives a single entry per CDR3 protein. The sample lists roughly 140,000 distinct CDR3 sequences, approximately 93% occurring once. The CDR3 runs 15 residues. Looked up from germline, CDR1 is SGHDN and CDR2 is FVKESK. Trimming removed 0 bases at V and 5 bases at J, with 13 bases between. The receptor's source is a human donor in good health. The chain has TRBV14 and TRBJ2-5; D is ambiguous. The sequenced sample consisted of CD8+ T cells from PBMCs. This CDR3 reads CASSQEVGFLETQYF. The CDR3 coding sequence is TGTGCCAGCAGCCAAGAGGTCGGCTTCTTGGAGACCCAGTACTTC.